The 27 T cell receptor beta chains in this list originate from one sample, sequenced in a study of T cells in Graves' hyperthyroidism and ophthalmopathy. The TCR beta CDR3 regions underwent amplification using RNA transcripts as the source. The primer set for the first-round RT-PCR of the TCR CDR3 was HTBI. MiXCR was run by TCRdb on the multiplex PCR reads, yielding one entry per CDR3 protein. The sample has around 440,000 distinct CDR3 sequences; about 15% are singletons. Sample: blood. These receptors were taken from a young woman with Graves' hyperthyroidism.

This clonotype was counted at least ten times. V usage is TRBV5-8 and J usage is TRBJ2-3; TRBD1 aligns across 7 bases. From germline, CDR1 is SGHTS and CDR2 YDEGEE. Trimming cost V 5 bases and J 1 base; bases outside gene matches: 13. The CDR3 covers 17 residues. CDR3 protein: CASSKPTRQGRTDTQYF. The DNA of the CDR3 is TGTGCCAGCAGTAAACCCACGCGACAGGGCCGCACAGATACGCAGTATTTT.

V usage is TRBV30 and J usage is TRBJ2-3; D gene ambiguous. The CDR3 is made up of 15 amino acids. Germline V CDR1 and CDR2: GTSNPN, SVGIG (reference sequence). V was clipped by 4 bases and J by 4 bases, with 18 bases between them. The CDR3: CAWKAGRAVADTQYF. In nucleotides, the CDR3 is TGTGCCTGGAAAGCCGGTCGGGCGGTCGCAGATACGCAGTATTTT. The complete variable domain, with remaining parts taken from reference TRBV30 and TRBJ2-3, reads SQTIHQWPATLVQPVGSPLSLECTVEGTSNPNLYWYRQAAGRGLQLLFYSVGIGQISSEVPQNLSASRPQDRQFILSSKKLLLSDSGFYLCAWKAGRAVADTQYFGPGTRLTVL.

The V and J genes are TRBV19 and TRBJ1-3; no clear D gene. CDR3 size: 15 residues. Germline V gives CDR1 LNHDA, CDR2 SQIVND (reference sequence). Here the CDR3 reads CGNLRGHNSGNTIYF. CDR3 DNA: TGTGGAAATCTTAGAGGTCACAACTCTGGAAACACCATATATTTT.

This clonotype showed up many times. The chain carries TRBV7-2 and TRBJ2-1; perhaps TRBD1 as D (6 bases). V lost 1 base, J lost 3 bases, and 13 bases lay in between. CDR1 is SGHTA and CDR2 is FQGNSA in the germline V gene. This CDR3 contains 16 residues. As DNA, the CDR3 is TGTGCCAGCAGCTTAGAAGTGGGGGCGGGCTACAATGAGCAGTTCTTC. It is translated as CASSLEVGAGYNEQFF. The complete variable domain, with remaining parts taken from reference TRBV7-2 and TRBJ2-1, reads GAGVSQSPSNKVTEKGKDVELRCDPISGHTALYWYRQSLGQGLEFLIYFQGNSAPDKSGLPSDRFSAERTGGSVSTLTIQRTQQEDSAVYLCASSLEVGAGYNEQFFGPGTRLTVL.

This clonotype was picked up many times. CDR3 coding DNA: TGTGCCAGCAGCTTAGGTCTAGCGGGACTCACAGATACGCAGTATTTT. It specifies CASSLGLAGLTDTQYF. The chain links TRBV11-3 to TRBJ2-3; TRBD2 matches at 9 bases. The germline CDR1 and CDR2 sequences are SGHNT and YENEEA. The CDR3 spans 16 residues. V trimming: 1 base; J trimming: 2 bases; junction bases outside the gene matches: 4.

This clonotype has ten or more counts. The chain combines TRBV24-1 with TRBJ1-2, with D uncertain. Germline-derived CDR1 and CDR2 are KGHDR and SFDVKD. The CDR3 length is 16 residues. With 2 bases removed from V and 4 bases from J, the gap between germline ends came to 16 bases. CDR3 loop: CATSDSLDPLSYGYTF. The CDR3, as DNA: TGTGCCACCAGTGATTCTTTGGACCCTCTAAGCTATGGCTACACCTTC.

This clonotype was found many times. The chain has TRBV29-1 and TRBJ1-4; D ambiguous. The CDR3 consists of 14 residues. Germline assignment: CDR1 SQVTM and CDR2 ANQGSEA. V lost 0 bases and J lost 8, with 13 bases in between. The CDR3 here is CSVEDGRLGEKLFF. CDR3 DNA sequence: TGCAGCGTTGAAGATGGAAGGTTAGGGGAAAAACTGTTTTTT.

This chain uses TRBV3-1 with TRBJ2-7; 9 positions match TRBD2. Germline assignment: CDR1 LGHDT and CDR2 YNNKEL (reference sequence). Trimming removed 4 bases from V and 4 bases from J; junction bases left unmatched: 8. The CDR3 length is 15 residues. CDR3 loop: CASSRHSSGRYEQYF. CDR3 nucleotide sequence: TGTGCCAGCAGCCGTCACAGCAGCGGGAGGTACGAGCAGTACTTC.

In its sample, this clonotype was seen many times. V and J are TRBV6-5 and TRBJ2-6; D remains unclear. This CDR3 comprises 16 residues. The germline gives CDR1 MNHEY, CDR2 SVGAGI. Trimming took 2 bases from V and 0 from J, leaving 8 bases between them. The CDR3 region is CASSYRVSSGANVLTF. CDR3 nucleotides: TGTGCCAGCAGTTACCGGGTGTCCTCTGGGGCCAACGTCCTGACTTTC.

Many counts were recorded for this clonotype. This chain uses TRBV9 with TRBJ2-1, with 8 bases matching TRBD2. Per germline, CDR1 SGDLS and CDR2 YYNGEE. The CDR3 is 16 amino acids. The V gene end was trimmed by 6 bases and the J gene end by 0 bases; junction bases not matched to a gene: 8. The CDR3 sequence is CASTRGGAPSYNEQFF. The CDR3, as DNA: TGTGCCAGCACCCGGGGGGGGGCTCCCTCCTACAATGAGCAGTTCTTC.

Concerning this clonotype itself: A junction end diverges from the germline sequence, so it may reflect a read error. The chain links TRBV7-9 to TRBJ1-4; D is undetermined. This CDR3 has 15 amino acids. The germline V gene has CDR1 SEHNR and CDR2 FQNEAQ (reference sequence). CDR3 protein: CASSLVLRNNERLFF. DNA for the CDR3: TGTGCCAGCAGCTTAGTCCTCCGGAATAATGAAAGACTGTTTTTT.

The J gene is TRBJ1-5, the V gene TRBV20-1; D uncertain. V was shortened by 4 bases and J by 5 bases, with 21 bases between the two germline ends. The CDR3 has 16 residues. Looked up from germline, CDR1 is DFQATT and CDR2 is SNEGSKA (reference sequence). Here the CDR3 reads CSAIPTDREVDQPQHF. Here the CDR3 DNA reads TGCAGTGCTATTCCTACGGACCGAGAGGTGGATCAGCCCCAGCATTTT.

Comments on this clonotype: This clone may be a read error of a much larger clone one base away. The chain links TRBV11-2 to TRBJ1-3, with D possibly TRBD1 on 5 matching bases. The length of the CDR3 is 14 residues. Germline V gene data show CDR1 as SGHAT and CDR2 as FQNNGV. V was cut by 2 bases and J by 8 bases, with 13 bases left in between. The CDR3 DNA sequence: TGTGCCAGCAGCTTAACCCAGGGAGGAGACACCATATATTTT. It codes for CASSLTQGGDTIYF. Looking up the rest from reference TRBV11-2 and TRBJ1-3 gives the full variable domain: EAGVAQSPRYKIIEKRQSVAFWCNPISGHATLYWYQQILGQGPKLLIQFQNNGVVDDSQLPKDRFSAERLKGVDSTLKIQPAKLEDSAVYLCASSLTQGGDTIYFGEGSWLTVV.

This clonotype was recorded at least ten times. Here the CDR3 reads CASSLYDGGGYGYTF. The DNA for the CDR3 is TGTGCCAGCAGTTTATACGACGGGGGCGGCTATGGCTACACCTTC. The genes are TRBV28 and TRBJ1-2, with a possible D match to TRBD1 (6 bases). Per the germline V gene, CDR1 is MDHEN and CDR2 is SYDVKM. This CDR3 is built from 15 residues. V lost 1 base to trimming and J lost 4 bases, with 13 bases between them.

This clonotype was recorded many times. This chain links TRBV20-1 with TRBJ2-5; 8 bases line up with TRBD2. Germline V CDR1 and CDR2: DFQATT, SNEGSKA (reference sequence). This CDR3 spans 13 amino acids. V was pared by 3 bases and J by 5 bases, with 5 bases of the junction left unmatched. The CDR3 region has the DNA TGCAGTGCTAGTACCCCGGGGGGGGAGACCCAGTACTTC. This gives the protein CSASTPGGETQYF.

In its sample, this clonotype was seen many times. V usage is TRBV7-9 and J usage is TRBJ1-1, with D uncertain. The germline gives CDR1 SEHNR, CDR2 FQNEAQ (reference sequence). Trimming stripped 6 bases from V and 3 bases from J, with 14 bases between. The CDR3 is made up of 14 amino acids. CDR3 bases: TGTGCCAGCAGTCCAGCGTGGGGTGACACTGAAGCTTTCTTT. It encodes CASSPAWGDTEAFF.

This clonotype was seen repeatedly, ten times or more. This chain uses TRBV5-1 with TRBJ1-5; D remains ambiguous. The CDR3 is 14 amino acids. From germline, CDR1 is SGHRS and CDR2 YFSETQ. V lost 2 bases and J lost 5, with 11 bases in between. DNA for the CDR3: TGCGCCAGCAGCTTTTCGGGAACGGATCAGCCCCAGCATTTT. Residues: CASSFSGTDQPQHF.

The chain is built from TRBV7-6 and TRBJ2-4, with a tentative D call TRBD2 (6 bases). Germline CDR1 is SGHVS and CDR2 is FNYEAQ. V was cut by 5 bases and J by 0 bases, with 14 bases left in between. CDR3 length: 16 amino acids. The CDR3 coding sequence is TGTGCCAGCAGCGGGTGGGGGGATGGAGCCAAAAACATTCAGTACTTC. Residues: CASSGWGDGAKNIQYF.

The chain joins TRBV20-1 to TRBJ1-4; D is unclear. Germline loops: CDR1 DFQATT, CDR2 SNEGSKA (reference sequence). V lost 0 bases to trimming and J lost 0 bases, with 8 bases between them. The CDR3 totals 15 residues. The CDR3 region is CSARDWESTNEKLFF. CDR3 sequence (DNA): TGCAGTGCTAGAGATTGGGAGTCAACTAATGAAAAACTGTTTTTT.

This clonotype showed up many times. The V call is TRBV15, the J call TRBJ2-7; the D gene is possibly TRBD1 (5 bases). Germline V gene lookup returns CDR1 LNHNV and CDR2 YYDKDF (reference sequence). The CDR3 totals 13 residues. Trimming stripped 5 bases from V and 2 bases from J, with 10 bases between. The CDR3 coding sequence is TGTGCCACCAGCGATGGACAAACCTACGAGCAGTACTTC. Encoded protein: CATSDGQTYEQYF.

This clonotype showed up many times. J is TRBJ2-3 and V is TRBV5-5; no clear D gene. Germline-derived CDR1 and CDR2 are SGHKS and YYEKEE (reference sequence). CDR3 length: 15 amino acids. Trimming took 4 bases from V and 4 from J, leaving 16 bases between them. The CDR3 here is CASSLPALTADTQYF. CDR3 nucleotide sequence: TGTGCCAGCAGCCTCCCGGCGTTAACCGCAGATACGCAGTATTTT.

This clonotype was seen repeatedly, ten times or more. V usage is TRBV5-7 and J usage is TRBJ2-2; 8 bases agree with TRBD1. TRBV5-7 is assigned to the ORF class and has an uncertain function. The CDR3 sequence is 15 residues long. V dropped 2 bases and J dropped 5; count of bases not matched to a gene: 5. CDR3 in amino acids: CASSLETGETGELFF. The DNA for the CDR3 is TGTGCCAGCAGCTTAGAGACAGGGGAGACCGGGGAGCTGTTTTTT.

J is TRBJ2-3 and V is TRBV7-2; TRBD2 agrees at 7 bases. The J segment lost 0 bases and the V segment lost 5 bases, leaving 8 bases of the junction unmatched. Germline V gene data show CDR1 as SGHTA and CDR2 as FQGNSA. The CDR3 sequence is 16 residues long. CDR3 nucleotides: TGTGCCAGCAGCAGGGGCCTAGCGGAAAGCACAGATACGCAGTATTTT. Its translation: CASSRGLAESTDTQYF.

This clonotype has ten or more counts. The gene calls are TRBV30 and TRBJ2-3, with TRBD2 identical over 14 bases. V dropped 2 bases and J dropped 6; count of bases not matched to a gene: 1. CDR1 and CDR2 from the germline V gene are GTSNPN and SVGIG (reference sequence). This CDR3 contains 14 residues. The CDR3 here is CAWSRTSGRDTQYF. The CDR3 DNA reads as TGTGCCTGGAGTAGGACTAGCGGGAGGGATACGCAGTATTTT.

The chain carries TRBV20-1 and TRBJ2-5, with 13 bases lining up with TRBD2. The CDR3 covers 14 residues. With V trimmed by 5 bases and J by 4 bases, 4 bases remained unmatched. Germline CDR1 reads DFQATT; CDR2 reads SNEGSKA (reference sequence). The chain's CDR3 is CSAPLAGGPETQYF. The CDR3 DNA sequence: TGCAGTGCTCCACTAGCGGGGGGGCCAGAGACCCAGTACTTC.

At least ten counts were recorded for this clonotype. This sequence joins TRBV20-1 and TRBJ1-4; 7 bases fit TRBD1. Trimming removed 3 bases from V and 8 bases from J; junction bases left unmatched: 6. CDR3 size: 13 residues. In germline, CDR1 is DFQATT, CDR2 SNEGSKA (reference sequence). CDR3: CSASKGADEKLFF. DNA for the CDR3: TGCAGTGCTAGTAAGGGGGCAGACGAAAAACTGTTTTTT.

In this sample, this clonotype turned up many times. V gene TRBV27 combines with J gene TRBJ2-5; 9 bases map to TRBD1. Germline CDR1 reads MNHEY; CDR2 reads SMNVEV (reference sequence). Trimming at V came to 4 bases and at J to 3 bases, leaving 12 bases not matched to a gene. The CDR3 sequence is 17 residues long. The CDR3 sequence: CASSSPGTGGGEETQYF. As DNA, the CDR3 is TGTGCCAGCAGTTCTCCCGGAACAGGGGGCGGGGAAGAGACCCAGTACTTC.